The 26 T cell receptor beta chains reported below all come from one sample, sequenced in a study of T cell repertoires in cytomegalovirus infection. TCRdb passed the reads through MiXCR, listing each CDR3 protein once. The table has fewer than 250,000 distinct CDR3 sequences, more than 9% seen once; the top ten hold 1.5% to 2%. Source material: PBMCs. Receptors originate from a human donor in good health (CMV status not recorded). Some clones in this sample may be carry-over from other donors' samples.

This clonotype was found many times. This chain joins TRBV7-9 and TRBJ2-5; D is tentatively TRBD1 or TRBD2 (5 bases each). V lost 7 bases to trimming and J lost 1 base, with 19 bases between them. Germline V lookup: CDR1 SEHNR, CDR2 FQNEAQ (reference sequence). The length of the CDR3 is 16 residues. DNA for the CDR3: TGTGCCAGCACCCTCCTCGGGGCGGAGGCCCAAGAGACCCAGTACTTC. Translated, it gives CASTLLGAEAQETQYF.

This clonotype was counted ten times or more. This sequence joins TRBV5-4 and TRBJ2-5, with 8 bases identical to TRBD1. With 1 base clipped from V and 2 bases from J, the junction kept 7 bases outside the gene matches. In germline, CDR1 is SGHNT, CDR2 YYREEE (reference sequence). The CDR3 loop spans 16 amino acids. The CDR3 DNA sequence: TGTGCCAGCAGCTTGCCTGGGACAGGCCCTCAAGAGACCCAGTACTTC. It specifies CASSLPGTGPQETQYF.

The table lists this clonotype with a few counts. This chain connects TRBV19 to TRBJ1-5; 7 bases match TRBD1. The length of the CDR3 is 16 residues. Germline loops: CDR1 LNHDA, CDR2 SQIVND (reference sequence). The J segment lost 2 bases and the V segment lost 7 bases, leaving 11 bases of the junction unmatched. CDR3 region: CASTPGQAPGNQPQHF. The CDR3 DNA is TGTGCCAGTACCCCCGGACAGGCCCCTGGCAATCAGCCCCAGCATTTT.

The chain is built from TRBV5-6 and TRBJ2-1; TRBD2 matches at 7 bases. This CDR3 contains 16 residues. Germline loops: CDR1 SGHDT, CDR2 YYEEEE. Germline trimming cut 4 bases from V and 5 bases from J; bases unmatched to any gene: 12. CDR3 DNA sequence: TGTGCCAGCAGCCCCGGGATAGGCGGGAGCAACAATGAGCAGTTCTTC. It codes for CASSPGIGGSNNEQFF.

This chain links TRBV4-2 with TRBJ1-6; a weak D match, TRBD1 (6 bases). Germline CDR1 reads LGHNA; CDR2 reads YNFKEQ. CDR3 size: 15 residues. Between the trimmed V and J ends, which lost 0 bases and 8 bases, there was a span of 11 bases. The DNA of the CDR3 is TGTGCCAGCAGCCAAGATCAGGACAGCTATTCACCCCTCCACTTT. Encoded protein: CASSQDQDSYSPLHF.

In this sample, this clonotype turned up a few times. J is TRBJ2-7 and V is TRBV12-3 or TRBV12-4; 7 bases are shared with TRBD1. Germline trimming cut 6 bases from V and 5 bases from J; bases unmatched to any gene: 10. The CDR3 consists of 14 residues. The CDR3 is CASRIGAGGHEQYF. Here the CDR3 DNA reads TGTGCCAGCAGAATAGGGGCAGGGGGTCACGAGCAGTACTTC.

The sample holds many counts of this clonotype. The V gene is TRBV2, the J gene TRBJ1-2; D not certain. Per germline, CDR1 SNHLY and CDR2 FYNNEI. The CDR3 length is 12 residues. Trimming removed 6 bases from V and 2 bases from J, with 7 bases in between. CDR3 bases: TGTGCCAGCAGGGAGGGAAACTATGGCTACACCTTC. Amino acid sequence: CASREGNYGYTF.

In this sample, this clonotype turned up many times. This chain's CDR3 is CASSFGQGYNQPQHF. CDR3 coding DNA: TGTGCCAGCAGTTTCGGGCAGGGATACAATCAGCCCCAGCATTTT. The rearrangement uses TRBV28 and TRBJ1-5, with D possibly matching TRBD1 (5 bases). Germline-derived CDR1 and CDR2 are MDHEN and SYDVKM. The CDR3 loop spans 15 amino acids. The V and J ends lost 3 bases and 3 bases respectively, with 12 bases between them.

This clonotype was counted at least ten times. J is TRBJ1-1 and V is TRBV7-2, with D hard to call. Germline assignment: CDR1 SGHTA and CDR2 FQGNSA. CDR3 length equals 13 residues. Trimming took off 7 bases at V and 1 base at J, with 10 bases between the two ends. CDR3 loop: CASTPGPNTEAFF. CDR3 DNA: TGTGCCAGCACCCCCGGCCCGAACACTGAAGCTTTCTTT.

This clonotype was seen ten or more times. The gene calls are TRBV11-2 and TRBJ1-2; D is unresolved. This CDR3 comprises 11 residues. The germline gives CDR1 SGHAT, CDR2 FQNNGV. V lost 2 bases and J lost 4, with 2 bases in between. The CDR3 here is CASSLSYGYTF. CDR3 DNA: TGTGCCAGCAGCTTAAGCTATGGCTACACCTTC.

The chain employs TRBV7-3 and TRBJ2-2; D may be TRBD2 (5 bases). Germline CDR1 and CDR2: SGHTA and FQGTGA. Trimming took off 5 bases at V and 4 bases at J, with 8 bases between the two ends. The CDR3 totals 13 residues. The CDR3 region has the DNA TGTGCCAGCAGCCTTACTAGCACCGGGGAGCTGTTTTTT. It yields the protein CASSLTSTGELFF.

This clonotype appeared many times. V gene TRBV7-3 combines with J gene TRBJ2-1, with a weak D call TRBD2 (6 bases). This CDR3 comprises 15 residues. Between the trimmed V and J ends, which lost 6 bases and 2 bases, there was a span of 14 bases. Germline assignment: CDR1 SGHTA and CDR2 FQGTGA. The CDR3 here is CASRDTGGPYNEQFF. DNA of the CDR3: TGTGCCAGCAGGGACACAGGAGGGCCCTACAATGAGCAGTTCTTC.

This clonotype appeared many times. This sequence joins TRBV7-3 and TRBJ1-2; no clear D gene. Germline V lookup: CDR1 SGHTA, CDR2 FQGTGA. The CDR3 loop spans 17 amino acids. Trimming stripped 8 bases from V and 0 bases from J, with 22 bases between. CDR3 bases: TGTGCCAGCTCGCCGGGCAGAGCAGATCTTACTAACTATGGCTACACCTTC. Translating gives CASSPGRADLTNYGYTF.

This clonotype was counted ten times or more. V usage is TRBV6-5 and J usage is TRBJ1-1, with D possibly matching TRBD1 (6 bases). CDR1 is MNHEY and CDR2 is SVGAGI in the germline V gene. V shed 3 bases and J shed 0 bases, with 14 bases lying between them. The CDR3 length is 16 residues. Written as DNA, the CDR3 is TGTGCCAGCAGTTATAAAACCGCAGGGGTGAACACTGAAGCTTTCTTT. Its protein is CASSYKTAGVNTEAFF.

This clonotype has a count of ten or more. This chain joins TRBV10-3 and TRBJ2-2, with D possibly TRBD2 on 5 matching bases. V was shortened by 8 bases and J by 0 bases, with 10 bases between the two germline ends. CDR1 is ENHRY, CDR2 SYGVKD, per germline. The CDR3 consists of 14 residues. In nucleotides, the CDR3 is TGTGCCATCGGGAGCCACGCGAACACCGGGGAGCTGTTTTTT. Translated: CAIGSHANTGELFF.

This clonotype was counted only a few times. V gene TRBV5-1 combines with J gene TRBJ1-2; D is perhaps TRBD1 (6 bases). Trimming took off 3 bases at V and 6 bases at J, with 9 bases between the two ends. Germline loops: CDR1 SGHRS, CDR2 YFSETQ. This CDR3 is built from 12 residues. Here the CDR3 reads CASSSQGNGYTF. The CDR3 DNA reads TGCGCCAGCAGCTCACAGGGAAATGGCTACACCTTC.

Many counts were recorded for this clonotype. V gene TRBV7-2 combines with J gene TRBJ2-7, with a tentative D call TRBD1 (7 bases). This CDR3 has 16 amino acids. From germline, CDR1 is SGHTA and CDR2 FQGNSA. V was clipped by 1 base and J by 5 bases, with 18 bases between them. The CDR3 spells CASSLGGDSSLDEQYF. For the CDR3, the DNA is TGTGCCAGCAGCTTAGGGGGGGACAGCTCCCTGGACGAGCAGTACTTC.

This clonotype was found many times. The chain couples TRBV7-9 to TRBJ1-5; D remains ambiguous. V was cut by 5 bases and J by 8 bases, with 13 bases left in between. From germline, CDR1 is SEHNR and CDR2 FQNEAQ (reference sequence). CDR3 size: 13 residues. The CDR3 protein is CASSTDPEEPQHF. Written as DNA, the CDR3 is TGTGCCAGCAGCACGGACCCAGAGGAGCCCCAGCATTTT.

This clonotype occurred many times. The rearrangement joins TRBV5-5 to TRBJ1-5; possible D gene TRBD1, 5 bases. Trimming took 4 bases from V and 0 from J, leaving 14 bases between them. The CDR3 consists of 16 residues. The germline V gene has CDR1 SGHKS and CDR2 YYEKEE (reference sequence). The CDR3 nucleotides read TGTGCCAGCAGCCAGACAGCGCAATATAGCAATCAGCCCCAGCATTTT. Translated, it gives CASSQTAQYSNQPQHF.

This clonotype has at least ten counts. The gene calls are TRBV7-2 and TRBJ2-6; 8 bases are shared with TRBD2. The CDR3 sequence is 15 residues long. Germline CDR1 is SGHTA and CDR2 is FQGNSA. With 5 bases clipped from V and 0 bases from J, the junction kept 0 bases outside the gene matches. The CDR3 DNA sequence: TGTGCCAGCAGCCGGGGGGGCTCTGGGGCCAACGTCCTGACTTTC. Protein sequence: CASSRGGSGANVLTF.

This sequence joins TRBV5-5 and TRBJ2-5, with 7 bases fitting TRBD1. Germline V gene lookup returns CDR1 SGHKS and CDR2 YYEKEE (reference sequence). The CDR3 has 15 amino acids. V shed 4 bases, J shed 1 base, and the junction held 7 bases outside the gene matches. DNA for the CDR3: TGTGCCAGCAGCCGCATCGACAGGGCCCAAGAGACCCAGTACTTC. Translating it yields CASSRIDRAQETQYF.

This clonotype was seen repeatedly, ten times or more. The J gene is TRBJ2-3, the V gene TRBV7-2; D unresolved. The CDR3 runs to 11 residues. The ends were cut back, 3 bases at V and 6 bases at J, with 4 bases in the middle. Germline V gene lookup returns CDR1 SGHTA and CDR2 FQGNSA. The CDR3: CASSFEDTQYF. CDR3 sequence (DNA): TGTGCCAGCAGCTTTGAGGATACGCAGTATTTT. The variable domain in full, with the rest retrieved from reference TRBV7-2 and TRBJ2-3, is GAGVSQSPSNKVTEKGKDVELRCDPISGHTALYWYRQSLGQGLEFLIYFQGNSAPDKSGLPSDRFSAERTGGSVSTLTIQRTQQEDSAVYLCASSFEDTQYFGPGTRLTVL.

The chain combines TRBV28 with TRBJ1-5, with 7 bases identical to TRBD1. This CDR3 contains 14 residues. V lost 6 bases to trimming and J lost 6 bases; unmatched junction nucleotides: 8. Germline-derived CDR1 and CDR2 are MDHEN and SYDVKM. CDR3 sequence: CASRHRGGGQPQHF. For the CDR3, the DNA is TGTGCCAGCAGGCACAGGGGAGGGGGTCAGCCCCAGCATTTT.

The table lists this clonotype with a few counts. The J gene is TRBJ1-1, the V gene TRBV7-3, with 8 bases that match TRBD1. With V trimmed by 5 bases and J by 4 bases, 6 bases remained unmatched. Germline CDR1 is SGHTA and CDR2 is FQGTGA. The CDR3 is 14 residues long. CDR3 in DNA: TGTGCCAGCAGCACGACAGGGGTGGTCACTGAAGCTTTCTTT. Its protein product is CASSTTGVVTEAFF.

This clonotype was observed many times. The chain joins TRBV20-1 to TRBJ1-2; D may be TRBD1 (5 bases). Trimming cost V 1 base and J 5 bases, with 20 bases left between them. Germline V gene lookup returns CDR1 DFQATT and CDR2 SNEGSKA (reference sequence). There are 16 residues in the CDR3. CDR3 nucleotides: TGCAGTGCTAGAGCCACCCGGGAGGGGTCCTCTTATGGCTACACCTTC. Translation: CSARATREGSSYGYTF.

The chain recombines TRBV29-1 with TRBJ1-1; perhaps TRBD1 as D (6 bases). This CDR3 spans 13 amino acids. Germline V CDR1 and CDR2: SQVTM, ANQGSEA. V was trimmed by 4 bases and J by 6 bases, leaving 15 bases between them. The CDR3 DNA reads TGCAGCGTTGCTCCACAGGGAAGTCCTGAAGCTTTCTTT. Protein sequence: CSVAPQGSPEAFF.